This record looks at one T cell receptor (beta chain) sequence and its context. Its antigen is unidentified. RNA transcripts provided the source from which TCR beta CDR3 regions were amplified. First-round RT-PCR with HTBI primers amplified the TCR CDR3 region. MiXCR was run by TCRdb on the multiplex PCR reads, yielding one entry per CDR3 protein. This sample has about 640,000 distinct CDR3 sequences, with about a fifth found just once. The entry originates in a study of T cells in Graves' hyperthyroidism and ophthalmopathy. Study results and caveats: Ophthalmopathy stood apart from stable hyperthyroidism in a 13 V-J model.

With duration under 3 months, ophthalmopathy was active: Clinical Activity Score at least 3, NOSPECS at least 4. Unmatched junction bases numbered 4, after V lost 11 bases and J lost 0 bases. CDR1 and CDR2 from the germline V gene are SEHNR and FQNEAQ (reference sequence). There are 14 residues in the CDR3. The specimen was blood. The clonotype was recovered from a man aged 30-40 years with Graves' ophthalmopathy. This sequence joins TRBV7-9 and TRBJ1-4; 9 bases line up with TRBD1. CDR3 loop: CAVTGGATNEKLFF. In DNA form, the CDR3 reads TGTGCCGTCACAGGGGGCGCAACTAATGAAAAACTGTTTTTT.